This T cell receptor (beta chain) was sequenced for a study of T cells in Graves' hyperthyroidism and ophthalmopathy. From RNA transcripts, TCR beta CDR3 regions were amplified. The primer set for the first-round RT-PCR of the TCR CDR3 was HTBI. TCRdb recomputed calls from the multiplex PCR reads with MiXCR, one row per CDR3 protein. The sample shows about 700,000 distinct CDR3 sequences, about 15% of them seen only once. The CDR3 extends over 19 amino acids. Between the trimmed V and J ends, which lost 0 bases and 0 bases, there was a span of 18 bases. Germline CDR1 and CDR2: SGHAT and FQNNGV. This clonotype was seen ten or more times.

The V and J genes are TRBV11-2 and TRBJ1-3; D not resolved. The clonotype comes from a woman aged 18-35 years with Graves' hyperthyroidism. The material sequenced was blood. This chain's CDR3 is CASSLDLGIWPSSGNTIYF. The DNA of the CDR3 is TGTGCCAGCAGCTTAGATCTTGGTATATGGCCTTCCTCTGGAAACACCATATATTTT.